This record concerns one TCR beta chain sequence. The data were obtained in a study of technical replicates of blood from several donors. Germline CDR1 LNHDA, CDR2 SQIVND (reference sequence). This CDR3 contains 14 residues. J gave up 8 bases and V 6 bases, and 8 bases lay outside the gene matches. Sequencing used immunoSEQ multiplex PCR; TCRdb keeps in-frame clones, though not all of them. The sample records 15,000 to 20,000 clones, around 87% being singletons. V is TRBV19 and J is TRBJ1-4; 8 nucleotides align to TRBD1. Material for sequencing was PBMCs. The clonotype comes from a human donor in good health. CDR3 DNA: TGTGCCAGTAGCCGTGGACAGGGAGGAGAAAAACTGTTTTTT. Translating gives CASSRGQGGEKLFF.